A single T cell receptor beta chain is shown here with its context. The data were produced by immunoSEQ multiplex PCR, yet TCRdb's version contains in-frame clones alone and is incomplete. The table has 60,000 or so clones, 86% seen once. The data belong to a study of OX40 agonist ivuxolimab in advanced cancers. The starting material was CD4+ or CD8+ T cells sorted from blood, obtained in a trial of the OX40 agonist ivuxolimab. The clonotype originates from an adult with an advanced solid tumor such as melanoma, head and neck, liver or kidney cancer.

This CDR3 is CSVEDRELPTDTQYF. In DNA, the CDR3 is TGCAGCGTTGAAGATCGGGAGCTACCCACAGATACGCAGTATTTT. V gene TRBV29-1 combines with J gene TRBJ2-3; a weak D match, TRBD2 (6 bases). Germline V gives CDR1 SQVTM, CDR2 ANQGSEA. Trimming removed 0 bases at V and 2 bases at J, with 12 bases between. The CDR3 consists of 15 residues.